The 20 T cell receptor beta chains below all came from one sample that was sequenced in a study of spatial heterogeneity in lung cancer. TCRdb re-called the 5' RACE reads through MiXCR, storing one row per CDR3 protein. The top ten hold over 20% of the sample, which has 25,000 to 30,000 distinct CDR3 sequences, roughly 7.4% seen once. These receptors' targets are unknown. The time point is: sample taken at primary tumor resection. The study, taken as a whole, reports: Tumor mutation count correlated with how many alpha and beta TCRs expanded intratumorally.

Specimen: lung tumor tissue, collected at surgery. Receptor source: a male donor with early-stage non-small cell lung cancer.

By share of the sample, this clonotype is medium-sized. The chain couples TRBV12-5 to TRBJ2-1, with 12 bases identical to TRBD1. Germline values: CDR1 LGHNT, CDR2 FRNRAP. The CDR3 has 15 amino acids. The ends lost 6 bases at V and 8 bases at J; junction bases unmatched: 8. CDR3 amino acids: CASGWGQGASDEQFF. In nucleotides, the CDR3 is TGTGCTAGTGGCTGGGGACAGGGGGCGAGTGATGAGCAGTTCTTC.

This clonotype was seen many times. The genes are TRBV7-2 and TRBJ2-3; 7 bases line up with TRBD1. Looked up from germline, CDR1 is SGHTA and CDR2 is FQGNSA. The V gene end was trimmed by 4 bases and the J gene end by 2 bases; junction bases not matched to a gene: 6. The CDR3 is made up of 15 amino acids. Written as DNA, the CDR3 is TGTGCCAGCAGCTCGCCGACAGGGCCCACAGATACGCAGTATTTT. Translation: CASSSPTGPTDTQYF.

This clonotype was seen at least ten times. This sequence joins TRBV7-8 and TRBJ2-2; the D gene is possibly TRBD2 (6 bases). CDR1 and CDR2 from the germline V gene are SGHVS and FQNEAQ. This CDR3 is built from 16 residues. The V end was cut by 1 base, the J end by 4 bases, with 13 bases between. The DNA of the CDR3 is TGTGCCAGCAGCTTAGTGGAGGGAATCGGCACCGGGGAGCTGTTTTTT. Amino acid sequence: CASSLVEGIGTGELFF.

The J gene is TRBJ2-1, the V gene TRBV19; D unclear. Per germline, CDR1 LNHDA and CDR2 SQIVND (reference sequence). The CDR3 totals 14 residues. V lost 5 bases and J lost 9, with 17 bases in between. As DNA, the CDR3 is TGTGCCAGTAGTTCCCCCGGAAGGACGACTGAGCAGTTCTTC. Amino acid sequence: CASSSPGRTTEQFF. Supplemented by reference TRBV19 and TRBJ2-1, the full variable domain reads DGGITQSPKYLFRKEGQNVTLSCEQNLNHDAMYWYRQDPGQGLRLIYYSQIVNDFQKGDIAEGYSVSREKKESFPLTVTSAQKNPTAFYLCASSSPGRTTEQFFGPGTRLTVL.

The chain joins TRBV28 to TRBJ2-5; D unresolved. Germline V gene sequence: CDR1 MDHEN, CDR2 SYDVKM. This CDR3 is built from 15 residues. Trimming shortened V by 3 bases and J by 5 bases, and 16 bases separated the two germline ends. The CDR3 DNA reads TGTGCCAGCAGTTTCCCTCTACTGGGCGGTGAGACCCAGTACTTC. This sequence encodes CASSFPLLGGETQYF.

This clonotype is categorized as medium-sized (0.01 to 0.1%). This chain links TRBV2 with TRBJ1-1; TRBD1 agrees at 11 bases. This CDR3 spans 17 amino acids. Germline V gene data show CDR1 as SNHLY and CDR2 as FYNNEI. Unmatched junction bases numbered 11, after V lost 0 bases and J lost 8 bases. In DNA form, the CDR3 reads TGTGCCAGCAGTGAAGCCCAAGGACAGGGGGCTAATCTGGAAGCTTTCTTT. This translates into CASSEAQGQGANLEAFF. Full variable domain (rest looked up from reference TRBV2 and TRBJ1-1): EPEVTQTPSHQVTQMGQEVILRCVPISNHLYFYWYRQILGQKVEFLVSFYNNEISEKSEIFDDQFSVERPDGSNFTLKIRSTKLEDSAMYFCASSEAQGQGANLEAFFGQGTRLTVV.

The gene calls are TRBV11-2 and TRBJ2-1; maybe TRBD2 (6 bases). Germline V gives CDR1 SGHAT, CDR2 FQNNGV. This CDR3 spans 15 amino acids. V shed 5 bases and J shed 6 bases, with 17 bases lying between them. DNA of the CDR3: TGTGCCAGCAGCACGGGCGGGAAGCGCGGCAATGAGCAGTTCTTC. Amino acid sequence: CASSTGGKRGNEQFF.

This clonotype was counted many times. The chain links TRBV28 to TRBJ2-4, with TRBD2 as a possible D gene (7 bases). Germline V lookup: CDR1 MDHEN, CDR2 SYDVKM. CDR3 length: 14 amino acids. V shed 2 bases and J shed 7 bases, with 12 bases lying between them. The CDR3 protein is CASSLRGGGNIQYF. The CDR3 DNA reads TGTGCCAGCAGTTTAAGGGGAGGGGGGAACATTCAGTACTTC.

This clonotype was seen a few times. V is TRBV20-1 and J is TRBJ1-6; 10 bases fit TRBD1. Germline lookup yields CDR1 DFQATT and CDR2 SNEGSKA (reference sequence). The CDR3 is 14 residues long. The ends lost 5 bases at V and 8 bases at J; junction bases unmatched: 6. The CDR3 region is CSALTGTGDSPLHF. As DNA, the CDR3 is TGCAGTGCTCTAACCGGGACAGGGGATTCACCCCTCCACTTT.

This clonotype was observed a few times. Here the CDR3 reads CASSPPELYQETQYF. As DNA, the CDR3 is TGTGCCAGCAGCCCCCCGGAGTTGTACCAAGAGACCCAGTACTTC. The rearrangement joins TRBV7-9 to TRBJ2-5; D is ambiguous. In germline, CDR1 is SEHNR, CDR2 FQNEAQ (reference sequence). V lost 5 bases and J 0 bases, leaving 13 bases between the germline ends. CDR3 size: 15 residues.

This clonotype was counted at least ten times. The genes are TRBV4-1 and TRBJ1-3; D ambiguous. Trimming took off 0 bases at V and 0 bases at J, with 9 bases between the two ends. The CDR3 is made up of 16 amino acids. Germline loops: CDR1 MGHRA, CDR2 YSYEKL. The CDR3 coding sequence is TGCGCCAGCAGCCAAGATATGGTGTACTCTGGAAACACCATATATTTT. This codes for CASSQDMVYSGNTIYF.

The rearrangement joins TRBV7-2 to TRBJ2-3; TRBD2 is a possible D gene (6 bases). This CDR3 comprises 17 residues. The germline V and J ends were trimmed by 1 base and 0 bases, with 14 bases remaining between them. The germline V gene has CDR1 SGHTA and CDR2 FQGNSA. CDR3 coding DNA: TGTGCCAGCAGCTTAGAATGGAGGCGGGGAAGCACAGATACGCAGTATTTT. Translation gives CASSLEWRRGSTDTQYF.

This clonotype was recorded many times. The chain has TRBV6-1 and TRBJ2-5, with D perhaps matching TRBD1 (5 bases). The length of the CDR3 is 14 residues. Germline-derived CDR1 and CDR2 are MNHNS and SASEGT. V lost 4 bases and J 1 base, leaving 10 bases between the germline ends. The CDR3 DNA is TGTGCCAGCAGTGGGGGCACGGTCCAAGAGACCCAGTACTTC. Its protein is CASSGGTVQETQYF.

This clonotype was seen many times. V usage is TRBV6-2 or TRBV6-3 and J usage is TRBJ2-6; either TRBD1 or TRBD2 may fit D (5 bases each). Germline CDR1 MNHEY, CDR2 SVGEGT. V was cut by 8 bases and J by 4 bases, with 15 bases left in between. This CDR3 comprises 15 residues. CDR3 coding DNA: TGTGCCAGCCTCTCGCCAGGGAGCGGGGCCAACGTCCTGACTTTC. This sequence encodes CASLSPGSGANVLTF.

This clonotype was detected many times. The V gene is TRBV6-5, the J gene TRBJ2-2; D not certain. In germline, CDR1 is MNHEY, CDR2 SVGAGI. This CDR3 has 14 residues. V lost 6 bases and J lost 0, with 8 bases in between. CDR3 in DNA: TGTGCCAGCAGCAAGCTAGCGAACACCGGGGAGCTGTTTTTT. This gives the protein CASSKLANTGELFF.

This clonotype occurred many times. CDR3 DNA sequence: TGTGCCAGCAGTTACAAGTTGGATAGCAATCAGCCCCAGCATTTT. Protein: CASSYKLDSNQPQHF. The V call is TRBV6-2 or TRBV6-3, the J call TRBJ1-5; no firm D call. CDR3 size: 15 residues. The ends were cut back, 2 bases at V and 0 bases at J, with 8 bases in the middle. Germline loops: CDR1 MNHEY, CDR2 SVGEGT.

This clonotype was observed at least ten times. J is TRBJ2-1 and V is TRBV5-1; 7 bases are a match to TRBD2. With V trimmed by 1 base and J by 6 bases, 7 bases remained unmatched. Germline CDR1 and CDR2: SGHRS and YFSETQ. The CDR3 spans 15 residues. The DNA of the CDR3 is TGCGCCAGCAGCTTGCGAGGGACTACCGGCAATGAGCAGTTCTTC. Its protein product is CASSLRGTTGNEQFF.

There are many counts of this clonotype. This chain links TRBV12-3 or TRBV12-4 with TRBJ2-4; 11 positions agree with TRBD1. J gave up 6 bases and V 4 bases, and 8 bases lay outside the gene matches. The CDR3 runs to 16 residues. The CDR3 DNA sequence: TGTGCCAGCAGTTCCAACCCGGGACAGGGGGGAAACATTCAGTACTTC. Residues: CASSSNPGQGGNIQYF.

This clonotype is medium-sized. The chain couples TRBV20-1 to TRBJ1-1; no reliable D call. CDR3 length equals 14 residues. Between the trimmed V and J ends, which lost 0 bases and 0 bases, there was a span of 8 bases. The germline V gene encodes CDR1 DFQATT and CDR2 SNEGSKA (reference sequence). The CDR3: CSARDEGLNTEAFF. As DNA, the CDR3 is TGCAGTGCTAGAGATGAGGGTCTGAACACTGAAGCTTTCTTT.

This clonotype was detected many times. The chain carries TRBV29-1 and TRBJ1-2; 8 bases line up with TRBD1. The CDR3 loop spans 11 amino acids. V lost 3 bases to trimming and J lost 6 bases; unmatched junction nucleotides: 0. CDR1 and CDR2 from the germline V gene are SQVTM and ANQGSEA. CDR3 amino acids: CSVEGQDGYTF. CDR3 bases: TGCAGCGTTGAGGGACAGGATGGCTACACCTTC.